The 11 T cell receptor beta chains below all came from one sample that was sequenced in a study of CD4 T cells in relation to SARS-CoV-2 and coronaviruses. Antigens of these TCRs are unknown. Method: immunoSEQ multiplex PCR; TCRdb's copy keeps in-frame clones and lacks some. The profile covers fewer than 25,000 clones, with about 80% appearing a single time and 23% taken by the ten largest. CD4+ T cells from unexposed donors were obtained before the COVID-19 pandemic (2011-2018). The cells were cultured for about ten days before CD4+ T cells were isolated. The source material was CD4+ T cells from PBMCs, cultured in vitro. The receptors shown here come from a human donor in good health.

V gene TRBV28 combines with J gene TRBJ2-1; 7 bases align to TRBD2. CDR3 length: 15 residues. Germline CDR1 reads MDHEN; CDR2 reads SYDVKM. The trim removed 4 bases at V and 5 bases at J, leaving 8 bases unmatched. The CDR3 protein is CASSSGGSIHNEQFF. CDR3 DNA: TGTGCCAGCAGTTCAGGCGGGAGTATCCACAATGAGCAGTTCTTC. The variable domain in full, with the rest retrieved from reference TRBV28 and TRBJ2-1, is DVKVTQSSRYLVKRTGEKVFLECVQDMDHENMFWYRQDPGLGLRLIYFSYDVKMKEKGDIPEGYSVSREKKERFSLILESASTNQTSMYLCASSSGGSIHNEQFFGPGTRLTVL.

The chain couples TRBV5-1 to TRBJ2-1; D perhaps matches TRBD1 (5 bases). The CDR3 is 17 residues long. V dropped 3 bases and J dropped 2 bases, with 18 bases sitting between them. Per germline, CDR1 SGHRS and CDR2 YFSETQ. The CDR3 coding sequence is TGCGCCAGCAGCTGGGGCACAGTAAAAGGGCCCTACAATGAGCAGTTCTTC. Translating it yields CASSWGTVKGPYNEQFF.

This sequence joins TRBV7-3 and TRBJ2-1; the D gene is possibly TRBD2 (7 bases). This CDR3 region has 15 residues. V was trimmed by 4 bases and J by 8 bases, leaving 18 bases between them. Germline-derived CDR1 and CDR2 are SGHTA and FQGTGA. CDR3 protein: CASSSGPGEGYEQFF. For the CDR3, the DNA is TGTGCCAGCAGCTCGGGGCCAGGGGAGGGCTATGAGCAGTTCTTC.

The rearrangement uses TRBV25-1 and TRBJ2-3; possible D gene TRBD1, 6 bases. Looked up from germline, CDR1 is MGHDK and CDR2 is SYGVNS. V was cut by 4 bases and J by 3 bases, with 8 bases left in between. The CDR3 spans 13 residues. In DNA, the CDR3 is TGTGCCAGCAGTGTAACAGGGACAGATACGCAGTATTTT. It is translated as CASSVTGTDTQYF.

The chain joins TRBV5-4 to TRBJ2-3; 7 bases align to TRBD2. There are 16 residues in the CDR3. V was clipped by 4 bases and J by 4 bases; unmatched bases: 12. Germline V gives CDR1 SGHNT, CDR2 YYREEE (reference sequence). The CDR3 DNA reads TGTGCCAGCAGCGGTCAGCGCGGGAGAGGGGCAGATACGCAGTATTTT. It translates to CASSGQRGRGADTQYF.

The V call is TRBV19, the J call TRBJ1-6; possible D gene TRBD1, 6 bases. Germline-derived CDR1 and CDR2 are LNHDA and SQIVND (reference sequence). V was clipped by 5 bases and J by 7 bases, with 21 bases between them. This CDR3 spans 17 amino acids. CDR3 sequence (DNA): TGTGCCAGTAGTCCCGGAAATCCGGGACAAACAAATTCACCCCTCCACTTT. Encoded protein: CASSPGNPGQTNSPLHF.

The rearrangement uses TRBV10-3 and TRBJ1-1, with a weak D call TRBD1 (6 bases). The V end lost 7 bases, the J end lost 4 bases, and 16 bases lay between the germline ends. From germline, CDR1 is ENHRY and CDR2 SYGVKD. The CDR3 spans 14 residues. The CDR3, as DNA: TGTGCCATCACCCTGGGGGGCAGGGTCACTGAAGCTTTCTTT. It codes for CAITLGGRVTEAFF.

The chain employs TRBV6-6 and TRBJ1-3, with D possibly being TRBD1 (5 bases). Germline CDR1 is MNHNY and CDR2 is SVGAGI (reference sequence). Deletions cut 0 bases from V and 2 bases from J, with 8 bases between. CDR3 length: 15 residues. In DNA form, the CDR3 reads TGTGCCAGCAGTTACTCGGGGGAGCCTGGAAACACCATATATTTT. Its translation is CASSYSGEPGNTIYF.

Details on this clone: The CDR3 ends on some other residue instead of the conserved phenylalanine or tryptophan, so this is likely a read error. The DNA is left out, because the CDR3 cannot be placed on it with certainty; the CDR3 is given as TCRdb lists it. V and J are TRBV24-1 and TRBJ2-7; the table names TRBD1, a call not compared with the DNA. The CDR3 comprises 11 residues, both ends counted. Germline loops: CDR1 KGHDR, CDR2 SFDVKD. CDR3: CATSPPPGQGI.

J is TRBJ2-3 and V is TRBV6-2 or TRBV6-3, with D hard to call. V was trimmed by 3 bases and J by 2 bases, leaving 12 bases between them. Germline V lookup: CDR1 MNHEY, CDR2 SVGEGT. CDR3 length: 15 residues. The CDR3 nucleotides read TGTGCCAGCAGTTATGGTTCAGGTGACACAGATACGCAGTATTTT. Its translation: CASSYGSGDTDTQYF.

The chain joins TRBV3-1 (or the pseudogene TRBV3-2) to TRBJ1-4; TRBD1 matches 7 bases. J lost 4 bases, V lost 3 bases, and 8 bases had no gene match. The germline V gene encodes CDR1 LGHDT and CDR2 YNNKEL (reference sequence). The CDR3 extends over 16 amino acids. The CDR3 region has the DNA TGTGCCAGCAGCCACACACTAGGACAGGATAATGAAAAACTGTTTTTT. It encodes CASSHTLGQDNEKLFF.